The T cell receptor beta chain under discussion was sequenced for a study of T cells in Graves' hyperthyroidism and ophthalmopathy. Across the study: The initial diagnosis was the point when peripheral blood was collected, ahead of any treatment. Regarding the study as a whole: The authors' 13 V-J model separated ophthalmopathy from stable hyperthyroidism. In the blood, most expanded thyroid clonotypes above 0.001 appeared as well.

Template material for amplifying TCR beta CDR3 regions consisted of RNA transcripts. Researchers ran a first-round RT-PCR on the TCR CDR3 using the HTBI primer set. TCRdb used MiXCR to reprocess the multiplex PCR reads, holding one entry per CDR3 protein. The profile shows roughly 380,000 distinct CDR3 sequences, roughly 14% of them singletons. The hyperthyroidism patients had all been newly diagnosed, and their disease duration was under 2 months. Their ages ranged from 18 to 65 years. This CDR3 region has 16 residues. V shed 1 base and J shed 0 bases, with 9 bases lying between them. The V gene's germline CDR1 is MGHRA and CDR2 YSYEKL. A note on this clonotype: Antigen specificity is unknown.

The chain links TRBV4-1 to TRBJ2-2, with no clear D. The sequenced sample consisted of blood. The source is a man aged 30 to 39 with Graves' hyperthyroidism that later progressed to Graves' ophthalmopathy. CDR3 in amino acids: CASSQVVGTNTGELFF. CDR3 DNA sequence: TGCGCCAGCAGCCAAGTGGTGGGAACGAACACCGGGGAGCTGTTTTTT.